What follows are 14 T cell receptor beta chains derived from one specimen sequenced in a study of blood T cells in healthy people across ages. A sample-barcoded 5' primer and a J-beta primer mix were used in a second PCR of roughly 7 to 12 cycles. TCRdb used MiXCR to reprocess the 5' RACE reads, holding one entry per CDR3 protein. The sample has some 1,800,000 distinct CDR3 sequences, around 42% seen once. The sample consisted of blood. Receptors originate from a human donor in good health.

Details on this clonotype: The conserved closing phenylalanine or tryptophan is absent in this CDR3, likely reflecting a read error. CDR3 nucleotides: TGTGCCAGCAGTGCCGGGGTAGGTACTGAAGCTTTCTCT. Translated, it gives CASSAGVGTEAFS. The rearrangement links TRBV25-1 to TRBJ1-1, with D uncertain. The CDR3 is 13 amino acids. Per the germline V gene, CDR1 is MGHDK and CDR2 is SYGVNS. V was shortened by 4 bases and J by 5 bases, with 11 bases between the two germline ends.

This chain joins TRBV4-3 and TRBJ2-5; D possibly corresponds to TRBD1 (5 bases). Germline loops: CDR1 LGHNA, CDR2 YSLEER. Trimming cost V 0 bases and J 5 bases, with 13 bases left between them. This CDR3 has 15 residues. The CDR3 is CASSQDRFRAETQYF. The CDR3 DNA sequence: TGCGCCAGCAGCCAAGATAGGTTCAGGGCGGAGACCCAGTACTTC.

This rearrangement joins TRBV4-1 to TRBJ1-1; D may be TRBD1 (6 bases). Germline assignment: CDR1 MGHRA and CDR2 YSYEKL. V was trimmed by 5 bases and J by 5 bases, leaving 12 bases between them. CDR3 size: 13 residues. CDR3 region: CASSSDRITEAFF. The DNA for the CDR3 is TGCGCCAGCAGCTCCGACAGGATAACTGAAGCTTTCTTT.

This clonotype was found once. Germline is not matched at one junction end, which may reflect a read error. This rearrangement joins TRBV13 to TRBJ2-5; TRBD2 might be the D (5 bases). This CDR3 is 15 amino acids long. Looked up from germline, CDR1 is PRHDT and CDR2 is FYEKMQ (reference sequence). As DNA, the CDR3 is TGTGTCAGCAGCTTATCCGGGATCATCCAAGAGACCCAGTACTTC. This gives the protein CVSSLSGIIQETQYF. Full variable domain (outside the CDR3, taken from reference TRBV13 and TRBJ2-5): AAGVIQSPRHLIKEKRETATLKCYPIPRHDTVYWYQQGPGQDPQFLISFYEKMQSDKGSIPDRFSAQQFSDYHSELNMSSLELGDSALYFCVSSLSGIIQETQYFGPGTRLLVL.

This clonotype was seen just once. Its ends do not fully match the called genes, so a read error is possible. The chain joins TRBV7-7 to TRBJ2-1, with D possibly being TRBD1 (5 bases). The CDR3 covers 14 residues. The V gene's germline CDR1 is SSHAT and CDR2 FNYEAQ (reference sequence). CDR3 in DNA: TGTGCTAGCAGCTGGGCAGGGTCCTACAATGAGCGGTTCTTC. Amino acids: CASSWAGSYNERFF. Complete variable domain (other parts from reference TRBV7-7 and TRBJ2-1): GAGVSQSPRYKVTKRGQDVTLRCDPISSHATLYWYQQALGQGPEFLTYFNYEAQPDKSGLPSDRFSAERPEGSISTLTIQRTEQRDSAMYRCASSWAGSYNERFFGPGTRLTVL.

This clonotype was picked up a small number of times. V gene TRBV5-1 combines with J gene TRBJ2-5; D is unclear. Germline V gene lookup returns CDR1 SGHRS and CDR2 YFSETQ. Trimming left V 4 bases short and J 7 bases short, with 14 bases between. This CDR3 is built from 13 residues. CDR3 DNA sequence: TGCGCCAGCAGCCAGGACCAGATGAGGACCCAGTACTTC. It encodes CASSQDQMRTQYF.

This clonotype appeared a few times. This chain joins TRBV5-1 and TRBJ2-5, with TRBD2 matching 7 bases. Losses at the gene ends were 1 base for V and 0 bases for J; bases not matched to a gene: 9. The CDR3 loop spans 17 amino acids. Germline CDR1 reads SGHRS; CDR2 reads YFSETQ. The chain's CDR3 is CASSLTSSGDHQETQYF. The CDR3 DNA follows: TGCGCCAGCAGCTTGACTTCCAGCGGGGACCACCAAGAGACCCAGTACTTC.

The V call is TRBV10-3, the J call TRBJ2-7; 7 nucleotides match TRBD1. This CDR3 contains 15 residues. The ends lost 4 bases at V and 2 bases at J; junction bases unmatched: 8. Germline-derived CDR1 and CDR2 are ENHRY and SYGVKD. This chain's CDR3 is CAISGQDRSAYEQYF. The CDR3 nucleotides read TGTGCCATCAGTGGACAGGACAGGTCAGCCTACGAGCAGTACTTC.

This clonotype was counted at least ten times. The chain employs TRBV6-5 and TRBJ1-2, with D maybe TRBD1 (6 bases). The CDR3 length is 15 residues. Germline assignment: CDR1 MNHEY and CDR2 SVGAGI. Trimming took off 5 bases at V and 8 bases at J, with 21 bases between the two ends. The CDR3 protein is CASSTYRVSPSGYTF. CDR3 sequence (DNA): TGTGCCAGCAGTACTTACAGGGTCTCTCCGAGCGGCTACACCTTC.

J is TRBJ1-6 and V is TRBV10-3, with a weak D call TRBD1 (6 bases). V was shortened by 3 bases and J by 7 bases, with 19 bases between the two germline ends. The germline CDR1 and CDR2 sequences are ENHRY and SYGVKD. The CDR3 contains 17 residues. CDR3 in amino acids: CAISERSPGQGNSPLHF. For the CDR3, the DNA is TGTGCCATCAGTGAAAGGTCCCCGGGGCAGGGGAATTCACCCCTCCACTTT.

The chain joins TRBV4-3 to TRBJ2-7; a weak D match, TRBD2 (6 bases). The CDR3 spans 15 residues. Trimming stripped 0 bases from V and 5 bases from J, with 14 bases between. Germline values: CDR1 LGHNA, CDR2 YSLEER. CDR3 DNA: TGCGCCAGCAGCCAAGAAACTGGAGGGGCCCACGAGCAGTACTTC. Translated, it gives CASSQETGGAHEQYF.

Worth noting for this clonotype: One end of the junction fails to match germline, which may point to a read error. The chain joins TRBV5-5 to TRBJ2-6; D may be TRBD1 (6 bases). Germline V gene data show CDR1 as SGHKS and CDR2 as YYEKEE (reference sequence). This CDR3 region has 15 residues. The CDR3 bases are TGCGCCAGCAGCTTGCAGGGGTTTGGGGCCAACGTCCTGACTTTC. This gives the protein CASSLQGFGANVLTF.

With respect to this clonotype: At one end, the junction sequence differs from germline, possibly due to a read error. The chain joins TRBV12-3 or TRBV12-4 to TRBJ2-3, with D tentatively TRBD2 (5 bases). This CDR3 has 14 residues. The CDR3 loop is CASSLARVGDAQYF. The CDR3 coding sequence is TGTGCCAGCAGTTTAGCGAGGGTAGGAGATGCGCAGTATTTT.

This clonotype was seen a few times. The CDR3: CASSSGLGRTDTQYF. CDR3 nucleotides: TGTGCCAGCAGTTCCGGGTTGGGCCGCACAGATACGCAGTATTTT. The rearrangement uses TRBV28 and TRBJ2-3; D unresolved. Germline V CDR1 and CDR2: MDHEN, SYDVKM. V lost 4 bases and J lost 1, with 12 bases in between. The length of the CDR3 is 15 residues. The full variable domain, with the rest looked up from reference TRBV28 and TRBJ2-3, is DVKVTQSSRYLVKRTGEKVFLECVQDMDHENMFWYRQDPGLGLRLIYFSYDVKMKEKGDIPEGYSVSREKKERFSLILESASTNQTSMYLCASSSGLGRTDTQYFGPGTRLTVL.